This T cell receptor (beta chain) was sequenced for a study of technical replicates of blood from a handful of donors. Profiled with immunoSEQ multiplex PCR; TCRdb holds only in-frame clones, not every one. The repertoire holds around 53,000 clones, with about 82% as singletons. V was trimmed by 8 bases and J by 6 bases, leaving 19 bases between them. Germline V gene sequence: CDR1 LGHNA, CDR2 YNFKEQ. This CDR3 spans 15 amino acids. The sequenced material came from PBMCs. The gene calls are TRBV4-2 and TRBJ2-2; D is ambiguous. The sequence was obtained from a human donor in good health. Some clones in this sample may be carry-over from other donors' samples. The CDR3 protein is CASESRSGDAGELFF. Here the CDR3 DNA reads TGTGCCAGCGAGAGCCGGTCCGGAGATGCCGGGGAGCTGTTTTTT.